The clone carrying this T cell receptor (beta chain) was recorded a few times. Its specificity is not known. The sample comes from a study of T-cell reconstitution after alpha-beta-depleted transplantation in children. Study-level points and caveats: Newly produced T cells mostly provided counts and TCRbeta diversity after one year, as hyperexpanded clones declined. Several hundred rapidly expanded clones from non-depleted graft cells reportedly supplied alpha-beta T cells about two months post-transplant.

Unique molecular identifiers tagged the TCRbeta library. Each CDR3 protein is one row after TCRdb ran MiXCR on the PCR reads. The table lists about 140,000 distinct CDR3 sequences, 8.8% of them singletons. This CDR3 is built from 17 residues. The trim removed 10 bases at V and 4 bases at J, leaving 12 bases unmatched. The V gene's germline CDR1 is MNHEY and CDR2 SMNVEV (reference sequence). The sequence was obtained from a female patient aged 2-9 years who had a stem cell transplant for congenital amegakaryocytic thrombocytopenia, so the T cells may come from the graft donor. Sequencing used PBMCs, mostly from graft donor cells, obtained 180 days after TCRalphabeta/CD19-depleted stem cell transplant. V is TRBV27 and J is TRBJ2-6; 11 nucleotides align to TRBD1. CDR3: CATRRDRGFPGANVLTF. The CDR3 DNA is TGTGCCACCCGCAGGGACAGGGGGTTTCCCGGGGCCAACGTCCTGACTTTC.